This entry lists 21 T cell receptor beta chains sequenced from one sample in a study of CD8 T cells in ankylosing spondylitis. MiXCR was run by TCRdb on the 5' RACE reads, yielding one entry per CDR3 protein. Of about 31,000 distinct CDR3 sequences listed, about 7.8% are singletons. Sequenced input: blood, either unsorted or a sorted T cell fraction (not recorded which). The receptors come from a male donor with ankylosing spondylitis or in good health (not recorded which).

In its sample, this clonotype was seen many times. The rearrangement joins TRBV28 to TRBJ2-1; 11 bases fit TRBD2. With V trimmed by 6 bases and J by 3 bases, 19 bases remained unmatched. The CDR3 is 20 amino acids. The germline gives CDR1 MDHEN, CDR2 SYDVKM. CDR3 sequence reads: CASSSGPLSGRARDYNEQFF. For the CDR3, the DNA is TGTGCCAGCAGCTCCGGTCCCCTTAGCGGGAGGGCCCGAGACTACAATGAGCAGTTCTTC.

This clonotype has at least ten counts. This rearrangement joins TRBV15 to TRBJ2-7, with D tentatively TRBD1 or TRBD2 (5 bases each). The CDR3 loop spans 17 amino acids. V lost 2 bases to trimming and J lost 0 bases, with 17 bases between them. Germline V gene data show CDR1 as LNHNV and CDR2 as YYDKDF (reference sequence). The DNA for the CDR3 is TGTGCCACCAGCAGACGAACCGGGACGGTTAGCTCCTACGAGCAGTACTTC. Translated, it gives CATSRRTGTVSSYEQYF. The entire variable domain, with the rest obtained from reference TRBV15 and TRBJ2-7, is as follows: DAMVIQNPRYQVTQFGKPVTLSCSQTLNHNVMYWYQQKSSQAPKLLFHYYDKDFNNEADTPDNFQSRRPNTSFCFLDIRSPGLGDTAMYLCATSRRTGTVSSYEQYFGPGTRLTVT.

The V call is TRBV7-2, the J call TRBJ2-7, with D unclear. Germline V gene sequence: CDR1 SGHTA, CDR2 FQGNSA. The length of the CDR3 is 10 residues. Deletions cut 5 bases from V and 5 bases from J, with 4 bases between. CDR3 sequence reads: CASSLHEQYF. CDR3 DNA: TGTGCCAGCAGCCTCCACGAGCAGTACTTC.

This clonotype was seen ten or more times. The genes are TRBV20-1 and TRBJ2-1; 9 bases match TRBD2. Germline values: CDR1 DFQATT, CDR2 SNEGSKA (reference sequence). The V segment lost 4 bases and the J segment 7 bases; nucleotides outside the gene matches: 11. The CDR3 is made up of 15 amino acids. The CDR3 nucleotides read TGCAGTGCTACCCTCTCTAGCGGGAAGTCTAATGAGCAGTTCTTC. This gives the protein CSATLSSGKSNEQFF.

In this sample, this clonotype turned up many times. V is TRBV15 and J is TRBJ2-7, with a tentative D call TRBD2 (5 bases). Per germline, CDR1 LNHNV and CDR2 YYDKDF (reference sequence). V lost 6 bases and J 5 bases, leaving 14 bases between the germline ends. This CDR3 spans 13 amino acids. The DNA for the CDR3 is TGTGCCACCAGAGGAAGGAGGCGGGACGAGCAGTACTTC. This sequence encodes CATRGRRRDEQYF.

Concerning this clonotype: Just one base apart from a much larger clone, this may be a read error. DNA of the CDR3: TGCGTCAGCAGTCAACCTGGCGGGAGAGGGGAGACCCAGTACTTC. It encodes CVSSQPGGRGETQYF. V and J are TRBV23-1 and TRBJ2-5, with 7 bases fitting TRBD2. TRBV23-1 is placed among ORFs of uncertain function. The CDR3 is 15 amino acids.

This clonotype came up many times. The J gene is TRBJ2-3, the V gene TRBV4-2; no clear D gene. CDR3 length: 14 amino acids. Germline V gene data show CDR1 as LGHNA and CDR2 as YNFKEQ. The V end was cut by 0 bases, the J end by 4 bases, with 8 bases between. Here the CDR3 reads CASSQDPRPDTQYF. The CDR3 bases are TGTGCCAGCAGCCAAGATCCCAGGCCAGATACGCAGTATTTT.

This clonotype was picked up many times. The V call is TRBV5-1, the J call TRBJ1-2, with TRBD1 matching over 9 bases. The CDR3 has 13 residues. Germline CDR1 is SGHRS and CDR2 is YFSETQ. Trimming took 3 bases from V and 3 from J; bases not matched to a gene: 0. CDR3 sequence reads: CASSWDRDYGYTF. The CDR3 coding sequence is TGCGCCAGCAGCTGGGACAGGGACTATGGCTACACCTTC.

In this sample, this clonotype turned up a few times. The V call is TRBV7-2, the J call TRBJ2-7, with D maybe TRBD1 (5 bases). Germline V gene data show CDR1 as SGHTA and CDR2 as FQGNSA. The V and J ends lost 1 base and 0 bases respectively, with 10 bases between them. This CDR3 has 15 amino acids. CDR3 nucleotides: TGTGCCAGCAGCTTAGGCCTTGGGGCCTCCTACGAGCAGTACTTC. Protein: CASSLGLGASYEQYF.

This clonotype was counted ten times or more. This rearrangement joins TRBV29-1 to TRBJ2-2, with 15 bases lining up with TRBD2. V dropped 8 bases and J dropped 7; count of bases not matched to a gene: 14. This CDR3 region has 17 residues. The germline V gene has CDR1 SQVTM and CDR2 ANQGSEA. CDR3 bases: TGCAGCCCGAGGACTAGCGGGAGGGCCAAGATTTTCGGGGAGCTGTTTTTT. The encoded protein is CSPRTSGRAKIFGELFF.

This clonotype was detected many times. V usage is TRBV6-5 and J usage is TRBJ2-2, with TRBD1 matching 9 bases. The ends lost 8 bases at V and 13 bases at J; junction bases unmatched: 17. CDR3 size: 15 residues. Germline V lookup: CDR1 MNHEY, CDR2 SVGAGI. The CDR3 DNA is TGTGCCAGCCGCGGGGACAGGGTGCAAGGTCTGGGGCTGTTTTTT. It encodes CASRGDRVQGLGLFF.

This clonotype was counted ten times or more. The V and J genes are TRBV11-2 and TRBJ2-6; D perhaps matches TRBD2 (5 bases). The CDR3 is 15 amino acids. Per the germline V gene, CDR1 is SGHAT and CDR2 is FQNNGV. The V end lost 5 bases, the J end lost 0 bases, and 8 bases lay between the germline ends. CDR3 sequence (DNA): TGTGCCAGCAGCCCCGACTACTCTGGGGCCAACGTCCTGACTTTC. It specifies CASSPDYSGANVLTF.

This clonotype was recorded at least ten times. The rearrangement uses TRBV5-1 and TRBJ2-1; D is uncertain. Between the trimmed V and J ends, which lost 3 bases and 9 bases, there was a span of 7 bases. This CDR3 is 11 amino acids long. Germline V gene data show CDR1 as SGHRS and CDR2 as YFSETQ. CDR3 in DNA: TGCGCCAGCAGCTCGACGGTTGAGCAGTTCTTC. It yields the protein CASSSTVEQFF. The full variable domain, in which reference TRBV5-1 and TRBJ2-1 provide the parts outside the CDR3, is KAGVTQTPRYLIKTRGQQVTLSCSPISGHRSVSWYQQTPGQGLQFLFEYFSETQRNKGNFPGRFSGRQFSNSRSEMNVSTLELGDSALYLCASSSTVEQFFGPGTRLTVL.

This clonotype was detected many times. CDR3 protein: CASSARQFDIQYF. The CDR3 DNA reads as TGTGCCAGCAGCGCACGACAGTTTGACATTCAGTACTTC. This sequence joins TRBV14 and TRBJ2-4; the D gene is possibly TRBD1 (5 bases). CDR1 and CDR2 from the germline V gene are SGHDN and FVKESK. Between the trimmed V and J ends, which lost 5 bases and 8 bases, there was a span of 13 bases. CDR3 size: 13 residues. The full variable domain, rest sourced from reference TRBV14 and TRBJ2-4, is EAGVTQFPSHSVIEKGQTVTLRCDPISGHDNLYWYRRVMGKEIKFLLHFVKESKQDESGMPNNRFLAERTGGTYSTLKVQPAELEDSGVYFCASSARQFDIQYFGAGTRLSVL.

Notes on this clonotype: This may stem from a read error, because a much larger clone lies one nucleotide away. V and J are TRBV2 and TRBJ2-1; D is undetermined. The CDR3 has 12 residues. Germline V gene sequence: CDR1 SNHLY, CDR2 FYNNEI. Here the CDR3 DNA reads TGTGCCAACAGTGTTATCAGGAATGAGCAGTTCTTC. Its protein product is CANSVIRNEQFF.

This clonotype has at least ten counts. The chain employs TRBV19 and TRBJ2-2; D may be TRBD1 or TRBD2 (5 bases each). The CDR3 spans 14 residues. The V gene's germline CDR1 is LNHDA and CDR2 SQIVND (reference sequence). Trimming pared 3 bases from V and 6 bases from J, leaving 11 bases between. This CDR3 reads CASSIGGVAGELFF. For the CDR3, the DNA is TGTGCCAGTAGTATTGGGGGAGTGGCCGGGGAGCTGTTTTTT.

At least ten counts were recorded for this clonotype. This chain joins TRBV4-1 and TRBJ2-1; 7 bases match TRBD1. This CDR3 has 15 amino acids. Germline V gene sequence: CDR1 MGHRA, CDR2 YSYEKL. The V and J ends lost 0 bases and 9 bases, in that order; junction bases with no gene match: 8. The DNA of the CDR3 is TGCGCCAGCAGCCAAGATCCCACAGGGGATCTTGAGCAGTTCTTC. Encoded protein: CASSQDPTGDLEQFF.

This clonotype was observed at least ten times. This chain links TRBV20-1 with TRBJ2-1; 7 bases are a match to TRBD2. J was trimmed by 1 base and V by 2 bases; bases with no gene match: 5. Germline values: CDR1 DFQATT, CDR2 SNEGSKA (reference sequence). CDR3 length equals 15 residues. CDR3 in amino acids: CSARSTSASYNEQFF. The CDR3 DNA reads as TGCAGTGCTAGATCTACTAGCGCTTCCTACAATGAGCAGTTCTTC.

This clonotype was seen repeatedly, ten times or more. The chain has TRBV20-1 and TRBJ2-7, with TRBD2 matching over 9 bases. The CDR3 is 14 amino acids. CDR1 DFQATT and CDR2 SNEGSKA come from the germline V gene (reference sequence). V dropped 3 bases and J dropped 2; count of bases not matched to a gene: 5. The CDR3 loop reads CSARRASGAYEQYF. CDR3 bases: TGCAGTGCTAGGAGGGCTAGCGGGGCCTACGAGCAGTACTTC.

This clonotype was recorded many times. CDR3 in amino acids: CAWNERQTGEQYF. As DNA, the CDR3 is TGTGCCTGGAACGAGAGACAGACGGGCGAGCAGTACTTC. The chain combines TRBV30 with TRBJ2-7; possibly TRBD1 for D (5 bases). The V end lost 4 bases, the J end lost 6 bases, and 16 bases lay between the germline ends. Looked up from germline, CDR1 is GTSNPN and CDR2 is SVGIG (reference sequence). The CDR3 is 13 residues long.

A remark on this clonotype: At one boundary the junction diverges from the germline segment, which might be a read error. This chain uses TRBV20-1 with TRBJ2-7, with TRBD2 identical over 10 bases. Germline CDR1 DFQATT, CDR2 SNEGSKA (reference sequence). The CDR3 totals 14 residues. CDR3 sequence reads: CSAFSGTSVYEQCF. The DNA for the CDR3 is TGCAGCGCTTTCTCCGGGACTAGCGTCTACGAGCAGTGCTTC.